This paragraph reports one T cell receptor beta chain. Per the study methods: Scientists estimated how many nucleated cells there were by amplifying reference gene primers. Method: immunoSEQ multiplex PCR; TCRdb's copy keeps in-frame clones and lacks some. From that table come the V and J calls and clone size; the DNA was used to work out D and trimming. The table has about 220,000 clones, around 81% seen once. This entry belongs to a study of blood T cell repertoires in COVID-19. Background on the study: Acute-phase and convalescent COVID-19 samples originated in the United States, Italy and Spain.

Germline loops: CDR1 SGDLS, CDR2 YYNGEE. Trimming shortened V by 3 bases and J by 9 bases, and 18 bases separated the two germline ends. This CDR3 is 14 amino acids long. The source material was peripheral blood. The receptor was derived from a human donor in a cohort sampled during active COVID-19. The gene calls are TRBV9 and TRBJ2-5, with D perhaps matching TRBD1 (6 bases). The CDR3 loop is CASSAGTNQEAQYF. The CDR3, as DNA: TGTGCCAGCAGCGCAGGGACAAACCAAGAAGCCCAGTACTTC. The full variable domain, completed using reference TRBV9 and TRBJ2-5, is DSGVTQTPKHLITATGQRVTLRCSPRSGDLSVYWYQQSLDQGLQFLIQYYNGEERAKGNILERFSAQQFPDLHSELNLSSLELGDSALYFCASSAGTNQEAQYFGPGTRLLVL.